The present T cell receptor beta chain was sequenced within a study of blood T cell repertoires in COVID-19. Turning to the study itself: T cells, B-cell-depleted T cells, or PBMCs supplied cDNA or gDNA.

Method: immunoSEQ multiplex PCR; TCRdb's copy keeps in-frame clones and lacks some. This sample has 250,000 or so clones, with 86% found just once. The germline gives CDR1 SGHRS, CDR2 YFSETQ. J gave up 6 bases and V 4 bases, and 8 bases lay outside the gene matches. The CDR3 runs to 14 residues. This clone was recorded only once. This TCR came from a man aged 25 to 40 with active or convalescent COVID-19. The sequencing input was peripheral blood. This chain connects TRBV5-1 to TRBJ2-3, with 7 bases identical to TRBD2. CDR3 loop: CASSPPRGVDTQYF. Here the CDR3 DNA reads TGCGCCAGCAGCCCCCCCCGGGGGGTGGATACGCAGTATTTT. Complete variable domain (other parts from reference TRBV5-1 and TRBJ2-3): KAGVTQTPRYLIKTRGQQVTLSCSPISGHRSVSWYQQTPGQGLQFLFEYFSETQRNKGNFPGRFSGRQFSNSRSEMNVSTLELGDSALYLCASSPPRGVDTQYFGPGTRLTVL.